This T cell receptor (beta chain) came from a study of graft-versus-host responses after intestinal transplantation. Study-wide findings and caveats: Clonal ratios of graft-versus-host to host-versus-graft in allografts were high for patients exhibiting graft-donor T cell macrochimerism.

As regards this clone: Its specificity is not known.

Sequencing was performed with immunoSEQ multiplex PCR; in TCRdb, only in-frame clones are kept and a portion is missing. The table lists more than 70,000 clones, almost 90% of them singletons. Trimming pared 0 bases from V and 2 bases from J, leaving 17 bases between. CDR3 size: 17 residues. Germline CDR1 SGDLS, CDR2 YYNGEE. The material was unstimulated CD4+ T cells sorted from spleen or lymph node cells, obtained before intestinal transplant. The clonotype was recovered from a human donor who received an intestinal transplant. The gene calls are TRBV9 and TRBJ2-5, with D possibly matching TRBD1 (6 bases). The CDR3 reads CASSVGPRQGKQETQYF. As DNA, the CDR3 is TGTGCCAGCAGCGTAGGCCCGCGTCAGGGGAAACAAGAGACCCAGTACTTC.